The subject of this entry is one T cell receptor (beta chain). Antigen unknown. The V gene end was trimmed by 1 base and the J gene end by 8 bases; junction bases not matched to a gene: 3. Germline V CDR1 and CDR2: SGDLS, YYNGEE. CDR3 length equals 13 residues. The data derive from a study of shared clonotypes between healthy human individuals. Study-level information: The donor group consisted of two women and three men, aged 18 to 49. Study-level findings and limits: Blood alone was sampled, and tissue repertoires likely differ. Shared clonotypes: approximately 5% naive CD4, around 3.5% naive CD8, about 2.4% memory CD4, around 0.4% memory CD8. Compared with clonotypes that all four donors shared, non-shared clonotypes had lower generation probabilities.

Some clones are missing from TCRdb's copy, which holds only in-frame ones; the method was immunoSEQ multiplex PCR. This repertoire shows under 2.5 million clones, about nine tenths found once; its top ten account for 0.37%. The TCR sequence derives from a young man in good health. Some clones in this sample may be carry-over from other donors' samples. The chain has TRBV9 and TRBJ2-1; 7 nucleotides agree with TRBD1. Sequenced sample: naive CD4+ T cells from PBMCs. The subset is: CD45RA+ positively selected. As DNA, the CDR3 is TGTGCCAGCAGCGTAACAGGGGTAGATGAGCAGTTCTTC. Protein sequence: CASSVTGVDEQFF. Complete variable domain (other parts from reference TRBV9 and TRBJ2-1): DSGVTQTPKHLITATGQRVTLRCSPRSGDLSVYWYQQSLDQGLQFLIQYYNGEERAKGNILERFSAQQFPDLHSELNLSSLELGDSALYFCASSVTGVDEQFFGPGTRLTVL.